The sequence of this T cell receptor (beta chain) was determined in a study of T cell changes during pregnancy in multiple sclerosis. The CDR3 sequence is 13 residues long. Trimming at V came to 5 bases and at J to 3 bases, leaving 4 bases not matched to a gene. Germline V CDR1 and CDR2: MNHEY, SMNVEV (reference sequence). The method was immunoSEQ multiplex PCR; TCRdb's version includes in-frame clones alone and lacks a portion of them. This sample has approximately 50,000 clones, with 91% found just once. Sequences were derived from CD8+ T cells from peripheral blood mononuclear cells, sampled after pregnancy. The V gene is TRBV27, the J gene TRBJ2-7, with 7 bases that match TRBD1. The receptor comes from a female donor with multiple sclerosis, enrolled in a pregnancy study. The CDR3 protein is CASSKGQLYEQYF. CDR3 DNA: TGTGCCAGCAGTAAGGGACAGCTCTACGAGCAGTACTTC.